This T cell receptor beta chain was sequenced during a study of blood T cells in healthy people across ages. Whole-study results and caveats: Strong correlation linked observed beta diversity and percent naive T cells.

This CDR3 contains 15 residues. Trimming took 3 bases from V and 4 from J; bases not matched to a gene: 3. Germline CDR1 SGHDN, CDR2 FVKESK. A J-beta primer mix and a sample-barcoded 5' primer were used in a second PCR of roughly 6 to 12 cycles. Unique molecular identifiers of 12 random nucleotides labeled each cDNA. A single record per CDR3 protein comes from TCRdb applying MiXCR to the 5' RACE reads. This sample has fewer than 700,000 distinct CDR3 sequences, with around 38% found just once. Individuals who donated were healthy Caucasians from Russia aged about 6 to 100. Every participating donor contributed about 10 milliliters of peripheral blood through a draw. This clonotype showed up just a few times. Its specificity is unknown.

This chain connects TRBV14 to TRBJ2-1; TRBD2 agrees at 10 bases. The specimen sequenced was blood. The clonotype originates from an elderly man in good health. DNA for the CDR3: TGTGCCAGCAGCCAGACTAGCGGGTATTACAATGAGCAGTTCTTC. This sequence encodes CASSQTSGYYNEQFF.